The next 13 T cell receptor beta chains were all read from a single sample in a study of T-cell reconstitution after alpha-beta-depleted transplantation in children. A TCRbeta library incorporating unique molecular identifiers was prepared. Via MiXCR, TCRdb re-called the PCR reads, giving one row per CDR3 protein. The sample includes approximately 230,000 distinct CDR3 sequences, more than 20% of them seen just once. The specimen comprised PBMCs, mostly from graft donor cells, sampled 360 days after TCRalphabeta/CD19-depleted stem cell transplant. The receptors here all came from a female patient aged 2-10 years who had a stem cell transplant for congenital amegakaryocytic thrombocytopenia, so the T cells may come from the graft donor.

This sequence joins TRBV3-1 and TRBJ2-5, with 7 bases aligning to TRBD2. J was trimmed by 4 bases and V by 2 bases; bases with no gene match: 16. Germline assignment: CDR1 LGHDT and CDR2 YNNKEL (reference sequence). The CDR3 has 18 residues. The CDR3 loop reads CASSQSRPGGLAGETQYF. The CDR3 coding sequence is TGTGCCAGCAGCCAATCCCGCCCGGGGGGACTCGCAGGAGAGACCCAGTACTTC.

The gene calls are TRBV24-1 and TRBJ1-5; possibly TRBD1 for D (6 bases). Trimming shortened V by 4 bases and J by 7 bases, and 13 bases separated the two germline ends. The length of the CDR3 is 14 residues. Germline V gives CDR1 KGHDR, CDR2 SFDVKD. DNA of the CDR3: TGTGCCACCAGTGACAACAGGGTTGACCAGCCCCAGCATTTT. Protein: CATSDNRVDQPQHF.

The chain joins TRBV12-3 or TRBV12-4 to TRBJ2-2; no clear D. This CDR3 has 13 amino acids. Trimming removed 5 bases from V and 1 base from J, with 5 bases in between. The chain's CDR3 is CASSVLNTGELFF. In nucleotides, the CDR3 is TGTGCCAGCAGTGTTTTGAACACCGGGGAGCTGTTTTTT.

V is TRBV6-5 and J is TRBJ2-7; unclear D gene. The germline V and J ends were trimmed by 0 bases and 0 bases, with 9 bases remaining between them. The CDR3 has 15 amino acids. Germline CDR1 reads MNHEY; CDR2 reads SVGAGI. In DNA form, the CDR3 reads TGTGCCAGCAGTTACTCGACCGCAGGCTCCTACGAGCAGTACTTC. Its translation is CASSYSTAGSYEQYF.

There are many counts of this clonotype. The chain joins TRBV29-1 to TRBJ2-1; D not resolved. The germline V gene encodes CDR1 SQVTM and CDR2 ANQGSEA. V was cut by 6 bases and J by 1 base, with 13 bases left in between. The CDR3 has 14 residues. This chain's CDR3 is CSVERLLSYNEQFF. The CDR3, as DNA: TGCAGCGTCGAAAGACTCCTATCCTACAATGAGCAGTTCTTC.

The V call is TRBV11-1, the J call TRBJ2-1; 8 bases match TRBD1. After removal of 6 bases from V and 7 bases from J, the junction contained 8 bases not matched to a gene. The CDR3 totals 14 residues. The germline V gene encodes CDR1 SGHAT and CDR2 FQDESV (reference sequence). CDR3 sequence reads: CASRAAGGLNEQFF. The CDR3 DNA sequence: TGTGCCAGCAGAGCGGCAGGGGGCCTGAATGAGCAGTTCTTC.

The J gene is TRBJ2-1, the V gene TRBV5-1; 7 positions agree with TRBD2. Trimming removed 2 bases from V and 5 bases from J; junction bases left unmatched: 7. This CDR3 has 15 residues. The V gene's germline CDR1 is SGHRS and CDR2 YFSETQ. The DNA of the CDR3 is TGCGCCAGCAGCTTCGGACTAGAGTTCCACAATGAGCAGTTCTTC. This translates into CASSFGLEFHNEQFF.

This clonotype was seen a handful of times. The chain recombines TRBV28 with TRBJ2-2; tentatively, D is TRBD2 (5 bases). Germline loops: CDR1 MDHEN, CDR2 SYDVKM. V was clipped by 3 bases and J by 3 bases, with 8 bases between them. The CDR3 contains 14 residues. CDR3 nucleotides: TGTGCCAGCAGTTTCTCCGGGGACACCGGGGAGCTGTTTTTT. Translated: CASSFSGDTGELFF.

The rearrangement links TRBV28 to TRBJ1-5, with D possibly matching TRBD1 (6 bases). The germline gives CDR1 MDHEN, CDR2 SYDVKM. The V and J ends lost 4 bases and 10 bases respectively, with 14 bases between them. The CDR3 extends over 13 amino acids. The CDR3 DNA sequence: TGTGCCAGCAGTTCGGGGGCCGGGCCCCCCCAGCATTTT. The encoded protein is CASSSGAGPPQHF.

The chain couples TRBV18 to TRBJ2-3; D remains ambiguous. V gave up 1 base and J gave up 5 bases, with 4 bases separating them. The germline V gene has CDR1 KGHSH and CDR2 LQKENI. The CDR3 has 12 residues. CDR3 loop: CASSPQGDTQYF. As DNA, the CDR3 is TGTGCCAGCTCACCACAGGGAGATACGCAGTATTTT.

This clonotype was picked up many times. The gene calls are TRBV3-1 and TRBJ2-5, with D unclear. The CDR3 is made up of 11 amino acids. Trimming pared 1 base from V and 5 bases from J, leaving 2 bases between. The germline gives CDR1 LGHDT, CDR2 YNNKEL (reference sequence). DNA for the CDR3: TGTGCCAGCAGCCAAGTTGAGACCCAGTACTTC. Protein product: CASSQVETQYF.

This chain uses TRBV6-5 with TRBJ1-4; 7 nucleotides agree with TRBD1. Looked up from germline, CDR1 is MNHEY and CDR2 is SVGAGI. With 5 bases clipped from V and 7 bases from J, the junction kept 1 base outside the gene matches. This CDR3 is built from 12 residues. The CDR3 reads CASSHRGEKLFF. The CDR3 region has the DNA TGTGCCAGCAGTCACAGGGGTGAAAAACTGTTTTTT.

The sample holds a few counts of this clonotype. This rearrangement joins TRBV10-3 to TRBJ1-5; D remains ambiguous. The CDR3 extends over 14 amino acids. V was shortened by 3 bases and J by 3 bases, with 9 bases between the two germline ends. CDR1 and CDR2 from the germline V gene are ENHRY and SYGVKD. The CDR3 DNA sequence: TGTGCCATCAGTGATGGACGGTTCAATCAGCCCCAGCATTTT. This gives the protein CAISDGRFNQPQHF.